The 29 T cell receptor beta chains below all came from one sample that was sequenced in a study of cytomegalovirus exposure and HLA in healthy donors. Only in-frame clones appear in the TCRdb table, and some are missing; sequencing was by immunoSEQ multiplex PCR. The profile covers 200,000 to 250,000 clones, with roughly 84% appearing a single time and around an eighth taken by the ten largest. Sequencing was carried out using PBMCs. All receptors derive from a young woman in good health and CMV-seropositive.

This chain joins TRBV5-4 and TRBJ1-1; D perhaps matches TRBD1 (6 bases). Germline V lookup: CDR1 SGHNT, CDR2 YYREEE (reference sequence). The CDR3 sequence is 15 residues long. V was trimmed by 0 bases and J by 1 base, leaving 10 bases between them. The CDR3 nucleotides are TGTGCCAGCAGCTTGGCTTCAGGGGCGAACACTGAAGCTTTCTTT. Translating it yields CASSLASGANTEAFF.

This clone was counted a single time. The gene calls are TRBV29-1 and TRBJ1-2; D is undetermined. V dropped 3 bases and J dropped 3 bases, with 8 bases sitting between them. The CDR3 is made up of 12 amino acids. Germline values: CDR1 SQVTM, CDR2 ANQGSEA. CDR3 region: CSVESRHYGYTF. DNA for the CDR3: TGCAGCGTTGAGAGTAGGCACTATGGCTACACCTTC.

This chain links TRBV4-3 with TRBJ2-7; D unresolved. V gave up 1 base and J gave up 4 bases, with 8 bases separating them. CDR3 length equals 13 residues. Germline V gives CDR1 LGHNA, CDR2 YSLEER. CDR3 sequence (DNA): TGCGCCAGCAGCCAAGCTGGAACATACGAGCAGTACTTC. It yields the protein CASSQAGTYEQYF.

The rearrangement uses TRBV6-6 and TRBJ1-1, with D possibly being TRBD1 (5 bases). The CDR3 sequence is 14 residues long. Germline V CDR1 and CDR2: MNHNY, SVGAGI (reference sequence). Trimming took 6 bases from V and 4 from J, leaving 15 bases between them. CDR3 loop: CASRNPGPGTEAFF. The CDR3 coding sequence is TGTGCCAGCAGAAATCCGGGGCCGGGCACTGAAGCTTTCTTT.

This chain joins TRBV2 and TRBJ2-1, with a weak D call TRBD2 (6 bases). CDR3 length equals 14 residues. V lost 6 bases to trimming and J lost 9 bases, with 18 bases between them. Germline V gene lookup returns CDR1 SNHLY and CDR2 FYNNEI. The CDR3 nucleotides are TGTGCCAGCAGGGGCGGGAATCCCTCCGGTGAGCAGTTCTTC. This codes for CASRGGNPSGEQFF.

The chain carries TRBV29-1 and TRBJ1-2, with D unclear. This CDR3 is 14 amino acids long. Germline values: CDR1 SQVTM, CDR2 ANQGSEA. Trimming took off 0 bases at V and 2 bases at J, with 10 bases between the two ends. The chain's CDR3 is CSVEDRRQNYGYTF. The CDR3 DNA is TGCAGCGTTGAAGATCGTCGGCAGAACTATGGCTACACCTTC.

The V call is TRBV4-3, the J call TRBJ1-1; D remains ambiguous. With 3 bases removed from V and 2 bases from J, the gap between germline ends came to 7 bases. Germline V gene data show CDR1 as LGHNA and CDR2 as YSLEER. The CDR3 extends over 13 amino acids. This CDR3 reads CASSQVANTEAFF. The CDR3 region has the DNA TGCGCCAGCAGCCAGGTCGCTAACACTGAAGCTTTCTTT.

The chain is built from TRBV5-1 and TRBJ1-4; D is possibly TRBD1 (5 bases). The CDR3 runs to 16 residues. V lost 3 bases to trimming and J lost 12 bases, with 24 bases between them. In germline, CDR1 is SGHRS, CDR2 YFSETQ. The CDR3 DNA reads TGCGCCAGCAGCTACGCCGGGGCAGGGTCCTGGGGTGAACTGTTTTTT. It specifies CASSYAGAGSWGELFF.

The chain employs TRBV6-1 and TRBJ2-7, with 13 bases identical to TRBD2. Germline trimming cut 6 bases from V and 4 bases from J; bases unmatched to any gene: 3. This CDR3 contains 14 residues. Germline V gene lookup returns CDR1 MNHNS and CDR2 SASEGT. The CDR3: CASSSTSGRYEQYF. The CDR3 DNA reads TGTGCCAGCAGCTCGACTAGCGGGAGGTACGAGCAGTACTTC.

Only a few counts were recorded for this clone. CDR3 coding DNA: TGTGCCAGTATACCCGGCAGGGGTTTTGATAGCAATCAGCCCCAGCATTTT. As protein: CASIPGRGFDSNQPQHF. The rearrangement uses TRBV19 and TRBJ1-5; perhaps TRBD1 as D (6 bases). This CDR3 comprises 17 residues. Per the germline V gene, CDR1 is LNHDA and CDR2 is SQIVND (reference sequence). V was cut by 7 bases and J by 0 bases, with 19 bases left in between.

This chain links TRBV28 with TRBJ1-2; D gene uncertain. The CDR3 extends over 9 amino acids. Trimming cost V 11 bases and J 0 bases, with 1 base left between them. CDR1 and CDR2 from the germline V gene are MDHEN and SYDVKM. CDR3 nucleotide sequence: TGTGCCGCTAACTATGGCTACACCTTC. This encodes CAANYGYTF.

The rearrangement joins TRBV12-5 to TRBJ2-7; no definite D call. CDR1 and CDR2 (germline): LGHNT, FRNRAP. The germline V and J ends were trimmed by 3 bases and 7 bases, with 7 bases remaining between them. The CDR3 runs 11 residues. The CDR3 nucleotides are TGTGCTAGTGGTTTCGCTCGGGAGCAGTACTTC. Protein: CASGFAREQYF.

This clone was seen once. The V call is TRBV4-2, the J call TRBJ2-5; D may correspond to TRBD1 or TRBD2 (5 bases each). The CDR3 is 15 residues long. Germline lookup yields CDR1 LGHNA and CDR2 YNFKEQ. Trimming pared 0 bases from V and 5 bases from J, leaving 13 bases between. Written as DNA, the CDR3 is TGTGCCAGCAGCCAAGATGGGGACGAGGGGGAGACCCAGTACTTC. Encoded protein: CASSQDGDEGETQYF.

The chain couples TRBV11-1 to TRBJ1-2; D is uncertain. Between the trimmed V and J ends, which lost 3 bases and 5 bases, there was a span of 10 bases. Germline CDR1 reads SGHAT; CDR2 reads FQDESV (reference sequence). The CDR3 totals 13 residues. The DNA of the CDR3 is TGTGCCAGCAGCTTCAACCCGATTTATGGCTACACCTTC. The encoded protein is CASSFNPIYGYTF.

The chain combines TRBV9 with TRBJ2-1, with TRBD2 matching over 9 bases. The CDR3 runs 12 residues. The germline V gene encodes CDR1 SGDLS and CDR2 YYNGEE. With 2 bases clipped from V and 9 bases from J, the junction kept 0 bases outside the gene matches. Here the CDR3 reads CASSVTSGEQFF. DNA of the CDR3: TGTGCCAGCAGCGTGACTAGCGGTGAGCAGTTCTTC.

The table lists this clone with a count of one. This sequence joins TRBV21-1 and TRBJ1-1; TRBD1 is the table's D call, not checked against the DNA. TRBV21-1 corresponds to a pseudogene. The CDR3 consists of 13 residues. The CDR3 loop is CASSKWGRTEAFF. The CDR3 bases are TGTGCCAGCAGCAAATGGGGGCGGACTGAAGCTTTCTTT.

J is TRBJ1-1 and V is TRBV5-1; unclear D gene. Germline V lookup: CDR1 SGHRS, CDR2 YFSETQ. The V and J ends lost 1 base and 2 bases respectively, with 15 bases between them. The CDR3 totals 16 residues. The DNA of the CDR3 is TGCGCCAGCAGCTTGTTGGATGGAGGATCAAACACTGAAGCTTTCTTT. This sequence encodes CASSLLDGGSNTEAFF.

This CDR3 is CASRGTAAYEQYF. CDR3 bases: TGTGCCAGCCGGGGGACAGCGGCCTACGAGCAGTACTTC. This chain connects TRBV6-5 to TRBJ2-7; the D gene is possibly TRBD1 (7 bases). The CDR3 is 13 amino acids. Germline CDR1 MNHEY, CDR2 SVGAGI. V was pared by 8 bases and J by 2 bases, with 13 bases between.

The chain uses TRBV6-1 and TRBJ2-7; 13 bases line up with TRBD2. The CDR3 length is 15 residues. V gave up 1 base and J gave up 5 bases; unmatched junction bases: 2. The germline gives CDR1 MNHNS, CDR2 SASEGT. DNA of the CDR3: TGTGCCAGCAGTGAAGGGACTAGCGGGAGCAACGAGCAGTACTTC. Amino acids: CASSEGTSGSNEQYF.

The genes are TRBV9 and TRBJ2-1; 9 bases align to TRBD1. J lost 5 bases, V lost 3 bases, and 9 bases had no gene match. Germline CDR1 reads SGDLS; CDR2 reads YYNGEE. This CDR3 spans 16 amino acids. Here the CDR3 reads CASSASIGTGNNEQFF. As DNA, the CDR3 is TGTGCCAGCAGCGCGTCTATCGGGACAGGGAACAATGAGCAGTTCTTC.

The chain links TRBV30 to TRBJ2-1; D may correspond to TRBD1 or TRBD2 (6 bases each). Trimming removed 0 bases from V and 1 base from J, with 22 bases in between. There are 19 residues in the CDR3. Germline V CDR1 and CDR2: GTSNPN, SVGIG (reference sequence). CDR3 loop: CAWSVRGKVGGRSYNEQFF. In nucleotides, the CDR3 is TGTGCCTGGAGTGTAAGGGGGAAAGTTGGAGGGAGGTCCTACAATGAGCAGTTCTTC.

This chain joins TRBV16 and TRBJ2-2, with a weak D call TRBD1 (6 bases). Trimming took off 3 bases at V and 2 bases at J, with 7 bases between the two ends. Germline V CDR1 and CDR2: KGHSY, FQNENV. The CDR3 contains 14 residues. In DNA form, the CDR3 reads TGTGCCAGCAGCCACAGGGGAAACACCGGGGAGCTGTTTTTT. Protein: CASSHRGNTGELFF.

The CDR3 DNA reads as TGTGCCTGGAATTCAGGAAACTATGGCTACACCTTC. Translation: CAWNSGNYGYTF. The chain has TRBV30 and TRBJ1-2; no reliable D call. Germline V CDR1 and CDR2: GTSNPN, SVGIG (reference sequence). CDR3 length: 12 residues. The germline V and J ends were trimmed by 4 bases and 2 bases, with 8 bases remaining between them. The full variable domain, rest sourced from reference TRBV30 and TRBJ1-2, is SQTIHQWPATLVQPVGSPLSLECTVEGTSNPNLYWYRQAAGRGLQLLFYSVGIGQISSEVPQNLSASRPQDRQFILSSKKLLLSDSGFYLCAWNSGNYGYTFGSGTRLTVV.

Only a few counts were recorded for this clone. The chain combines TRBV29-1 with TRBJ1-5, with D possibly TRBD1 on 6 matching bases. The V gene lost 4 bases and the J gene lost 3 bases, with 10 bases spanning the gap. Germline CDR1 is SQVTM and CDR2 is ANQGSEA. This CDR3 spans 13 amino acids. The CDR3 DNA reads as TGCAGCGTTGTGGCGGGACACAATCAGCCCCAGCATTTT. This translates into CSVVAGHNQPQHF.

The CDR3 reads CALGQGVDYGYTF. Here the CDR3 DNA reads TGTGCCCTCGGACAGGGTGTAGACTATGGCTACACCTTC. J is TRBJ1-2 and V is TRBV30; 8 bases align to TRBD1. The CDR3 contains 13 residues. V gave up 8 bases and J gave up 3 bases; unmatched junction bases: 8. Germline CDR1 GTSNPN, CDR2 SVGIG (reference sequence).

The table lists this clone with a count of one. V and J are TRBV2 and TRBJ2-1, with a weak D call TRBD2 (6 bases). The V gene's germline CDR1 is SNHLY and CDR2 FYNNEI. Trimming stripped 3 bases from V and 10 bases from J, with 22 bases between. The CDR3 has 16 amino acids. The CDR3 nucleotides read TGTGCCAGCAGTGATGAGGGTCCGGGACTCATGAGGGAGCAGTTCTTC. It encodes CASSDEGPGLMREQFF.

The chain uses TRBV5-1 and TRBJ1-1, with a possible D match to TRBD1 (6 bases). The CDR3 runs 16 residues. The V end was cut by 4 bases, the J end by 2 bases, with 18 bases between. Per germline, CDR1 SGHRS and CDR2 YFSETQ. In nucleotides, the CDR3 is TGCGCCAGCAGCGTAGGACAGATCCAAGTAAACACTGAAGCTTTCTTT. Translating it yields CASSVGQIQVNTEAFF.

J is TRBJ1-2 and V is TRBV6-5; D is ambiguous. Trimming stripped 6 bases from V and 8 bases from J, with 22 bases between. Germline CDR1 MNHEY, CDR2 SVGAGI. The CDR3 runs to 15 residues. The DNA of the CDR3 is TGTGCCAGCAGCTCTACTTGGACTAGTTCAATGGGCTACACCTTC. It specifies CASSSTWTSSMGYTF.

J is TRBJ2-7 and V is TRBV14, with 11 bases lining up with TRBD2. The germline V gene has CDR1 SGHDN and CDR2 FVKESK. The ends lost 2 bases at V and 0 bases at J; junction bases unmatched: 3. This CDR3 spans 16 amino acids. DNA for the CDR3: TGTGCCAGCAGCCAACCGGGACTAGCGGACTCCTACGAGCAGTACTTC. Protein sequence: CASSQPGLADSYEQYF.